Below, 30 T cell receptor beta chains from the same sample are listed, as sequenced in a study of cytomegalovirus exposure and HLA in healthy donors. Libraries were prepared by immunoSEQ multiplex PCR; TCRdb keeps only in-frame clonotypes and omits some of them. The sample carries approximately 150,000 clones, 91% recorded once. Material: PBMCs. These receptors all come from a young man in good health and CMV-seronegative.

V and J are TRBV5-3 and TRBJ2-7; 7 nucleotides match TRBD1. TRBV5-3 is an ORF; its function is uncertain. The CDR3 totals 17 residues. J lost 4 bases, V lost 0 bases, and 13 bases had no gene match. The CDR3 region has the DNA TGTGCCAGAAGCTTGGCTCCAACCGGGACAGACCTTTACGAGCAGTACGTC. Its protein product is CARSLAPTGTDLYEQYV.

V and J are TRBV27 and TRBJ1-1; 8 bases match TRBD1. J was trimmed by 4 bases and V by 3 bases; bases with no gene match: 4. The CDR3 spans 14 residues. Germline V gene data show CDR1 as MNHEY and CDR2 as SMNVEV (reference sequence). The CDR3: CASSFITGGTEAFF. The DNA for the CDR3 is TGTGCCAGCAGTTTTATAACAGGGGGCACTGAAGCTTTCTTT.

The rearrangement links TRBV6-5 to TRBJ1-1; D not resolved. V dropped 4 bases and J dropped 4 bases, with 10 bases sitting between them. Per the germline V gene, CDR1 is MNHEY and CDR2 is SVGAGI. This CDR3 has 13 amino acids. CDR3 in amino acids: CASSSMMATEAFF. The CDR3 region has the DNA TGTGCCAGCAGTTCCATGATGGCCACTGAAGCTTTCTTT.

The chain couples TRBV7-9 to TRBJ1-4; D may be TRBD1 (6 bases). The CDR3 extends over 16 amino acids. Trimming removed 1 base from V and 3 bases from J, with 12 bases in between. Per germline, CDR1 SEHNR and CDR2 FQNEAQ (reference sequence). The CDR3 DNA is TGTGCCAGCAGCTTAGGACAGGCCAACTCTAATGAAAAACTGTTTTTT. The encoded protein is CASSLGQANSNEKLFF.

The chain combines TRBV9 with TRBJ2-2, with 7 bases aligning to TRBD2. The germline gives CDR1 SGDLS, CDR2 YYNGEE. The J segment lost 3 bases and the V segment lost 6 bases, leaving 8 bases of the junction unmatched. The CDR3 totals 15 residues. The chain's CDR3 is CASTKGGSDTGELFF. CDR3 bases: TGTGCCAGCACAAAGGGAGGGTCTGACACCGGGGAGCTGTTTTTT.

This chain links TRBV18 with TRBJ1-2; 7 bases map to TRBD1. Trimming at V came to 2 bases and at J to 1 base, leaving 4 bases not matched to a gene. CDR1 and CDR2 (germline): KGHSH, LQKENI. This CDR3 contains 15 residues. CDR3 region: CASSPEGARNYGYTF. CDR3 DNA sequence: TGTGCCAGCTCACCAGAGGGGGCGCGTAACTATGGCTACACCTTC.

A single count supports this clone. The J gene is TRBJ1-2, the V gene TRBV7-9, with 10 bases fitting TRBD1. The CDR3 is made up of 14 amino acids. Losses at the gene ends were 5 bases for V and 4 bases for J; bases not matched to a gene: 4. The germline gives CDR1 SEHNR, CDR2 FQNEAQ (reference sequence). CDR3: CASSLGQGTYGYTF. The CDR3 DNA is TGTGCCAGCAGCCTGGGACAGGGGACCTATGGCTACACCTTC.

The CDR3 coding sequence is TGTGCCAGCTCACCACGCGGGGGGGAGCAGTTCTTC. This gives the protein CASSPRGGEQFF. The chain combines TRBV18 with TRBJ2-1; 8 bases fit TRBD2. Trimming removed 1 base from V and 10 bases from J; junction bases left unmatched: 0. Germline values: CDR1 KGHSH, CDR2 LQKENI. This CDR3 comprises 12 residues.

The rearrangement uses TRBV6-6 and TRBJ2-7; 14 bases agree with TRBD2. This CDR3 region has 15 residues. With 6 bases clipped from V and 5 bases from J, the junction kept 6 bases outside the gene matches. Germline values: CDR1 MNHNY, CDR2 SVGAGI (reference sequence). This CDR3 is CASRPGTSGSHEQYV. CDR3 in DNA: TGTGCCAGCAGGCCCGGGACTAGCGGGAGTCACGAGCAGTACGTC.

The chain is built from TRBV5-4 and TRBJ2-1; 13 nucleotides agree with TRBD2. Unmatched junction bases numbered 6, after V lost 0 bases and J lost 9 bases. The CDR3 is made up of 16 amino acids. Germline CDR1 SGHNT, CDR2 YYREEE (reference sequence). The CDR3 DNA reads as TGTGCCAGCAGCTTGGGGACTAGCGGGAGAGGTACTGAGCAGTTCTTC. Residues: CASSLGTSGRGTEQFF.

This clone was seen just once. CDR3 nucleotide sequence: TGCAGTGCACCACGACGGGGAGAGCAGTTCTTC. Translation: CSAPRRGEQFF. The chain recombines TRBV20-1 with TRBJ2-1; a weak D match, TRBD2 (5 bases). Trimming shortened V by 6 bases and J by 10 bases, and 13 bases separated the two germline ends. Germline values: CDR1 DFQATT, CDR2 SNEGSKA (reference sequence). The CDR3 consists of 11 residues.

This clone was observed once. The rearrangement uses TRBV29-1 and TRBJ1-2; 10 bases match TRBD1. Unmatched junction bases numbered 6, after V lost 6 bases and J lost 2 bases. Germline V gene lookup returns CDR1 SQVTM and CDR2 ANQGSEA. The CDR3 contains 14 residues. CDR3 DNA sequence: TGCAGCGTGGGACAGGGGTCGGGAAACTATGGCTACACCTTC. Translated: CSVGQGSGNYGYTF.

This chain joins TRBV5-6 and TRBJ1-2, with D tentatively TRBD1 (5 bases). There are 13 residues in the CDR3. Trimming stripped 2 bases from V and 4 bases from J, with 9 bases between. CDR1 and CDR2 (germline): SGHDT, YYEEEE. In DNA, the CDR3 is TGTGCCAGCAGCTTTGGGGGAGGCTATGGCTACACCTTC. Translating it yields CASSFGGGYGYTF.

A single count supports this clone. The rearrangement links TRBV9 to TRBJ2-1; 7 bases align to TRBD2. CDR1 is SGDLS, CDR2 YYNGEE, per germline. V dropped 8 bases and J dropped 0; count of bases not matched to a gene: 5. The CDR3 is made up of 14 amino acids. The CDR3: CASQREGSYNEQFF. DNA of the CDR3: TGTGCCAGTCAGCGGGAAGGCTCCTACAATGAGCAGTTCTTC.

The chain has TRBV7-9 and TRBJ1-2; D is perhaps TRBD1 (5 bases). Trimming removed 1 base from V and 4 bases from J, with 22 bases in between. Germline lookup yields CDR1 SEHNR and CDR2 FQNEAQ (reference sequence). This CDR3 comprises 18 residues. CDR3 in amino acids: CASSLGGTTQISTYGYTF. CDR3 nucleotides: TGTGCCAGCAGCTTAGGTGGGACTACCCAGATCTCTACCTATGGCTACACCTTC.

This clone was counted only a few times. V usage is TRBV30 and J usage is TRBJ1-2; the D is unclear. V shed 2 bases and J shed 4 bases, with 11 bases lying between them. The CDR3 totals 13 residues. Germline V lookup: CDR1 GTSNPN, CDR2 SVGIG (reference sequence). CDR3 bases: TGTGCCTGGAGTACACATAATATCTATGGCTACACCTTC. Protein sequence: CAWSTHNIYGYTF. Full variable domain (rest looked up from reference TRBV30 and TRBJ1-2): SQTIHQWPATLVQPVGSPLSLECTVEGTSNPNLYWYRQAAGRGLQLLFYSVGIGQISSEVPQNLSASRPQDRQFILSSKKLLLSDSGFYLCAWSTHNIYGYTFGSGTRLTVV.

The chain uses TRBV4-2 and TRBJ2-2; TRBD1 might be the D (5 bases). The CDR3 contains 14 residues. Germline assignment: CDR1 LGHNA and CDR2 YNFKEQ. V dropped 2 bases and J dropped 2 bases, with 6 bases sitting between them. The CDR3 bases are TGTGCCAGCAGCCAACAGGGTAACACCGGGGAGCTGTTTTTT. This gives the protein CASSQQGNTGELFF.

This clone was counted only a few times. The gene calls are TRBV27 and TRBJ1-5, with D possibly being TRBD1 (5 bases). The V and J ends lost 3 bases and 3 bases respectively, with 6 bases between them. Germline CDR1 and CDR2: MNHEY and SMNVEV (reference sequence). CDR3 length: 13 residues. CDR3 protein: CASSLTVNQPQHF. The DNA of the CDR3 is TGTGCCAGCAGTTTGACAGTCAATCAGCCCCAGCATTTT.

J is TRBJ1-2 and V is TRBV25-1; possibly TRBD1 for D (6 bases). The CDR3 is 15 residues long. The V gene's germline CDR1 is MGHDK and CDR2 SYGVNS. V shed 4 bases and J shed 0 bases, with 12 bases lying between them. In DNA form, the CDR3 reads TGTGCCAGCAGTGGGACAGCAGAGGCTAACTATGGCTACACCTTC. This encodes CASSGTAEANYGYTF.

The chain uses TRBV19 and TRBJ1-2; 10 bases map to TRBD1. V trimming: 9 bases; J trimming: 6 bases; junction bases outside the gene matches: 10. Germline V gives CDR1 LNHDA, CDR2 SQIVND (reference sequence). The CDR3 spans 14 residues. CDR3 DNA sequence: TGTGCCAGCACCAAAGACAGGGGGCCAAATGGCTACACCTTC. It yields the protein CASTKDRGPNGYTF.

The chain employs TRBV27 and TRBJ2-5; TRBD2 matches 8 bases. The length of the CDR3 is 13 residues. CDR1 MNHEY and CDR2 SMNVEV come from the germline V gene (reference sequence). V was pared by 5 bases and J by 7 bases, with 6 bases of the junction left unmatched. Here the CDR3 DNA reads TGTGCCAGCAGTGCGGGAGGCCCCGGGACCCAGTACTTC. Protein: CASSAGGPGTQYF.

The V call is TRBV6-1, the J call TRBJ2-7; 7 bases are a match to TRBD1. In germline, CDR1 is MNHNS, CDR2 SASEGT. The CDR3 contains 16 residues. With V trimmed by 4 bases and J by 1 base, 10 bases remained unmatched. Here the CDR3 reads CASSAVDRFLSYEQYF. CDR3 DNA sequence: TGTGCCAGCAGTGCCGTGGACAGGTTCCTTTCCTACGAGCAGTACTTC.

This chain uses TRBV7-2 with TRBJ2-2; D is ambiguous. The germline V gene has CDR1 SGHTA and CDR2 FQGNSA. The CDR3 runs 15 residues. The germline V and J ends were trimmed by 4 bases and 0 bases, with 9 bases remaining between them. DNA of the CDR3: TGTGCCAGCAGCTCCCTCGGTCCGAACACCGGGGAGCTGTTTTTT. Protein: CASSSLGPNTGELFF.

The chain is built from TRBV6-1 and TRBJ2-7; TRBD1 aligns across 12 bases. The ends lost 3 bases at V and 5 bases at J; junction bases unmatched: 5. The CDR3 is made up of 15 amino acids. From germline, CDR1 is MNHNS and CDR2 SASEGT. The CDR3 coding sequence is TGTGCCAGCAGTGACCCCGGGACAGGGGGCCACGAGCAGTACTTC. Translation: CASSDPGTGGHEQYF.

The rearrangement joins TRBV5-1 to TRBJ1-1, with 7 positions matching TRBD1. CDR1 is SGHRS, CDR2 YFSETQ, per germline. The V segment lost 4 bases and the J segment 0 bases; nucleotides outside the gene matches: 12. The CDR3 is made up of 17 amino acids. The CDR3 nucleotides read TGCGCCAGCAGCGTCACAGGGGATCGGGTGATGAACACTGAAGCTTTCTTT. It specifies CASSVTGDRVMNTEAFF.

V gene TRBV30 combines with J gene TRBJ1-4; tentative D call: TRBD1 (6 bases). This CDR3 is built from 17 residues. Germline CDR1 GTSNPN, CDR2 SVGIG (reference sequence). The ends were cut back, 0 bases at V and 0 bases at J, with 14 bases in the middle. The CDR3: CAWSVRTVRTTNEKLFF. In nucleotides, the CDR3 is TGTGCCTGGAGTGTCAGGACAGTCAGAACAACTAATGAAAAACTGTTTTTT.

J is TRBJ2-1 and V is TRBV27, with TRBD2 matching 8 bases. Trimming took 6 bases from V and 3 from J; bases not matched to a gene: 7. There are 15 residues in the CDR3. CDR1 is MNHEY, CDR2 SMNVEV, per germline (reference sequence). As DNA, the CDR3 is TGTGCCAGCAGGATATCAACTAGCGGCTACAATGAGCAGTTCTTC. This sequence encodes CASRISTSGYNEQFF.

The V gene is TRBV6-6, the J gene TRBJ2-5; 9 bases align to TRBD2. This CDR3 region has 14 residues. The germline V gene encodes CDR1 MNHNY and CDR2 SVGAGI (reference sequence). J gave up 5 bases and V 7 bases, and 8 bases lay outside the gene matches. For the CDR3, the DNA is TGTGCCAGCACCTTACTCCTAGCGGGGGAGACCCAGTACTTC. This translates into CASTLLLAGETQYF.

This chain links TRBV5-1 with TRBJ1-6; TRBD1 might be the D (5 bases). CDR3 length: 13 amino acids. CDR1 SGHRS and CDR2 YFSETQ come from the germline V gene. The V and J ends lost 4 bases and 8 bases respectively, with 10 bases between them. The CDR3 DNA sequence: TGCGCCAGCAGCCCCGACAGTCATTCACCCCTCCACTTT. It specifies CASSPDSHSPLHF.

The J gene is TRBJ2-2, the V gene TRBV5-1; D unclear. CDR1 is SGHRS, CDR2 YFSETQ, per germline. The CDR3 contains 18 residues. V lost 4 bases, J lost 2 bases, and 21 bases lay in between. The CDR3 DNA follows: TGCGCCAGCAGCACTACCCCCGGGTCTCATATTAACACCGGGGAGCTGTTTTTT. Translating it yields CASSTTPGSHINTGELFF.